These T cell receptor beta chains were read from a single sample in a study of shared clonotypes between healthy human individuals. Using immunoSEQ multiplex PCR, the repertoire was profiled, and TCRdb retains in-frame clones only, with some absent. The sample consists of fewer than 2.5 million clones, 80% to 95% of them appearing once. Source material: naive CD4+ T cells from PBMCs. These TCRs come from a man younger than 35 in good health. Some clones in this sample may be carry-over from other donors' samples. The CDR3 runs from the conserved cysteine through the conserved F or W.

>TRBV28
CASSLPGEARTQYF
>TRBV21-1
CASSIETQYF
>TRBV5-1
CASGWVGGEGNTEAFF
>TRBV7-3
CASSRTGTEQYF
>TRBV27
CASSLGGRLTGELFF
>TRBV11-2
CASSRRTGGDDYTF
>TRBV7-2
CASSLDRNQPQHF
>TRBV28
CASSLLTAPYEQYF
>TRBV29-1
CSGGTYEKLFF
>TRBV7-3
CASSLFSTPNTEAFF
>TRBV28
CASSLGSMNTEAFF
>TRBV19
CASNQGGDEQFF
>TRBV7-2
CASSPLPSGRVSGANVLTF
>TRBV7-3
CASSPNGMGETQYF
>TRBV28
CASRFGGETQYF
>TRBV5-1
CASSLVTGGEGEQYF
>TRBV4-2
CASSPNRQGMNTEAFF
>TRBV12-5
CASGLVGMDGELFF
>TRBV7-3
CASSPRPTAPYEQYF
>TRBV30
CVWQLFYGYTF
>TRBV5-1
CASSLRDRGAYGYTF
>TRBV5-5
CASSLVTGGLETQYF
>TRBV7-2
CASSLVTGTTGELFF
>TRBV10-3
CAISDRDRGLDTQYF
>TRBV11-2
CASSYVTEAFF
>TRBV5-1
CASSLNWGGEQYF
>TRBV29-1
CSVFVPGQGGTGELFF
>TRBV28
CASSLSISGTRPNTGELFF
>TRBV7-2
CASSLRTSRTGELFF
>TRBV7-2
CASSRAGAEAFF
>TRBV9
CASSSRTSGRYLSGANVLTF
>TRBV4-1
CASSQRLGTGGTGELFF
>TRBV7-2
CASSFYKGNNQPQHF
>TRBV2
CASSQGVPYEQYF
>TRBV28
CASSLKRELRYEQYF
>TRBV6-5
CASSPGLGGELFF
>TRBV7-9
CASSLGAARETQYF
>TRBV7-3
CASSRTGSSTEAFF
>TRBV4-3
CASSHWPPGPESSALYGYTF
>TRBV28
CASRKNRGPLAGYTF
>TRBV7-2
CASSLDRSNYGYTF
>TRBV5-1
CASSHGGSYNEQFF
>TRBV4-1
CASSGGPGELFF
>TRBV9
CASSPPGNPYGYTF
>TRBV7-7
CASSLIGGGGETQYF
>TRBV7-9
CASSPKPGLATDEQYF
>TRBV18
CASSLDRGSEQYF
>TRBV28
CASSTGQQHQPQHF
>TRBV11-2
CATRPLAYSEQYF
>TRBV9
CASSPGGTASYEQYF
>TRBV5-1
CASSLAGGQRYGYTF
>TRBV19
CASSMSEYANTGELFF
>TRBV19
CASSIVWRGTDTQYF
>TRBV9
CASSVAILATSYEQYF